The present T cell receptor (beta chain) was sequenced within a study of T-cell memory formation after mild COVID-19. Study-wide findings and caveats: For contracting clones, CD4+ ones sat mainly in CM and EM, CD8+ in EMRA.

Each CDR3 protein is one row after TCRdb ran MiXCR on the 5' RACE reads. The repertoire holds more than 70,000 distinct CDR3 sequences, with about 15% as singletons. The sample holds a few counts of this clonotype. What it binds is not known. CDR1 and CDR2 from the germline V gene are LGHNA and YSLEER. The length of the CDR3 is 14 residues. J lost 4 bases, V lost 0 bases, and 2 bases had no gene match. The specimen was PBMCs or a T cell subset sorted from them (not recorded which). This receptor was obtained from an adult woman who had mild COVID-19 (a few samples of this study predate the infection). Cell type and time point are not known. The J gene is TRBJ1-2, the V gene TRBV4-3; 7 nucleotides align to TRBD1. The CDR3 loop reads CASSQEGQPYGYTF. CDR3 nucleotides: TGCGCCAGCAGCCAAGAGGGACAGCCCTATGGCTACACCTTC.